This T cell receptor beta chain was sequenced during a study of cytomegalovirus exposure and HLA in healthy donors. Study results and limitations: Only CMV serostatus was available as immune exposure information. According to an earlier analysis, most TCR beta V segments yielded productive rearrangements about 90% or about 30% of the time.

V dropped 6 bases and J dropped 4; count of bases not matched to a gene: 6. Germline V gene data show CDR1 as MDHEN and CDR2 as SYDVKM. This CDR3 spans 14 amino acids. Note on this clone: The target antigen is unknown.

The PCR employed 60 Vbeta primers together with 13 Jbeta primers. Data came from immunoSEQ multiplex PCR; TCRdb stores just in-frame clones and leaves some out. The sample lists around 190,000 clones; over 70% were seen once. The sequencing sample was made of PBMCs. The chain is built from TRBV28 and TRBJ2-1; TRBD1 aligns across 7 bases. The clonotype originates from a woman aged 30 to 39 in good health and CMV-seropositive. The CDR3 spells CASRAGTAYNEQFF. The CDR3 nucleotides read TGTGCCAGCAGGGCCGGGACAGCTTACAATGAGCAGTTCTTC.